This T cell receptor (beta chain) came from a study of shared clonotypes between healthy human individuals. As concerns this clone: Its antigen remains unidentified.

The study ran the assay at deep level. Approximately 30,000 T cell genomes (roughly 220 ng DNA) went into each sorted-subset replicate. Data came from immunoSEQ multiplex PCR; TCRdb stores just in-frame clones and leaves some out. This table holds roughly 530,000 clones, about 95% found once. Trimming took off 1 base at V and 10 bases at J, with 12 bases between the two ends. Germline lookup yields CDR1 SGHRS and CDR2 YFSETQ. This CDR3 spans 14 amino acids. Study donors comprised healthy, HIV-negative adults devoid of recent acute infection or vaccination. Study results and limitations: Since donors were few, the genetic and exposure-history diversity represented was limited.

The receptor was derived from a woman aged 25-40 years in good health. The J gene is TRBJ1-6, the V gene TRBV5-1; no clear D. The specimen was naive CD4+ T cells sorted from blood. As for subset: CD45RA+ positively selected. CDR3 coding DNA: TGCGCCAGCAGCTTGAGTCCAGCCCAGTCACCCCTCCACTTT. Its protein is CASSLSPAQSPLHF.